This record concerns one T cell receptor beta chain sequence. There is no known antigen for this receptor. The input lacks base qualities; no much larger clone sits a single base away. These reads were obtained on an Illumina HiSeq 2500. Quantitative 5'-RACE with molecular barcodes was used to prepare TCR beta libraries. From the authors' description of their analysis: To identify disease-linked TCR variants, a new computational method was used, one built on a probabilistic model of VDJ rearrangement. TCRdb passed the public sequencing reads through fastp at Q25 and MiXCR, retaining productive beta sequences. Duplicate CDR3 protein sequences are folded into a single record with the most common DNA and genes. The V and J calls were determined by TCRdb, not by the authors. Within this sample are fewer than 500,000 distinct CDR3 sequences, with 25% to 30% of them counted one time only. The top ten constitute approximately 1% of the sample.

The data stem from a study of CD8 T cells in ankylosing spondylitis (dated by TCRdb to the late 2010s). Some background on the complete study: The study set out to find disease-linked TCR variants by profiling T cell receptor beta repertoires in ankylosing spondylitis patients and healthy donors. Peripheral blood was sampled, and synovial fluid was also collected from ankylosing spondylitis patients. The full study cohort comprised around 25 ankylosing spondylitis patients and roughly 110 healthy donors.

Study-wide findings and limitations: The disease-linked clones were reported as significantly enriched in matched synovial fluid samples from ankylosing spondylitis patients. Some TCR beta motif variants had previously been reported in synovial fluid and blood of reactive arthritis patients, which suggested common disease-initiation mechanisms. A TCR beta motif of several highly homologous amino acid variants appeared characteristic of blood from ankylosing spondylitis patients. The disease-linked clones showed a CD8+ phenotype and occurred at relatively low frequencies in peripheral blood.

CDR1 is given as DFQATT and CDR2 as SNEGSKA, both from the germline V gene (reference sequence). Taken from cysteine to phenylalanine, the CDR3 has 13 residues. Only CDR3 DNA is held: 39 bases, read in frame from base 1. V is pruned by 6 bases and J by 4 bases, leaving 8 bases of the junction without a gene match. The TCR sequence derives from a male donor with ankylosing spondylitis. The sequencing sample was made of blood, either unsorted or a sorted T cell fraction (not recorded which). The chain links TRBV20-1 with TRBJ1-1; 7 nucleotides in the junction match TRBD1. In nucleotide form, the sequence is TGCAGTGCAGGGGACAGCCCTAGCACTGAAGCTTTCTTT. It codes for CSAGDSPSTEAFF.